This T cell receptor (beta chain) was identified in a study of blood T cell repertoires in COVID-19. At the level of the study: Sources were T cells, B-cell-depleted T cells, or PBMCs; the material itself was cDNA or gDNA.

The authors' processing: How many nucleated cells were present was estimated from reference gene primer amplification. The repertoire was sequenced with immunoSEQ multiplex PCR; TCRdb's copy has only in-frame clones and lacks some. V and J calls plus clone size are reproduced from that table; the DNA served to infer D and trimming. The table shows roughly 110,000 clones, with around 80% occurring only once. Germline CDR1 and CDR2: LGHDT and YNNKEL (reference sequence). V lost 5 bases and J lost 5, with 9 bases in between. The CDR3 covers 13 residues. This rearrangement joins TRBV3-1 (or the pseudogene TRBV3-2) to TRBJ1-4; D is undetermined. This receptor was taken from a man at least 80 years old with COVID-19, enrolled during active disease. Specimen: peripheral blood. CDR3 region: CASSLTENEKLFF. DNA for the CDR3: TGTGCCAGCAGCTTAACTGAAAATGAAAAACTGTTTTTT.